The clone carrying this T cell receptor (beta chain) was seen once. The data were taken from a study of technical replicates of blood from a handful of donors. Trimming cost V 3 bases and J 6 bases; bases outside gene matches: 11. In germline, CDR1 is SGHRS, CDR2 YFSETQ. The CDR3 length is 15 residues. Some clones are missing from TCRdb's copy, which holds only in-frame ones; the method was immunoSEQ multiplex PCR. The sample has roughly 100,000 clones; around 96% are singletons. The sequenced sample consisted of T cells isolated from PBMCs. V usage is TRBV5-1 and J usage is TRBJ1-2; TRBD1 matches 7 bases. This clonotype was obtained from a human donor in good health. The CDR3 sequence is CASSSGQAYVHGYTF. CDR3 nucleotides: TGCGCCAGCAGCTCAGGACAGGCGTACGTTCATGGCTACACCTTC. The full variable domain, its missing parts supplied by reference TRBV5-1 and TRBJ1-2, is KAGVTQTPRYLIKTRGQQVTLSCSPISGHRSVSWYQQTPGQGLQFLFEYFSETQRNKGNFPGRFSGRQFSNSRSEMNVSTLELGDSALYLCASSSGQAYVHGYTFGSGTRLTVV.